Presented here are 8 T cell receptor beta chains from one specimen sequenced in a study of T cell repertoires and HLA-DP antigens. This table comes from immunoSEQ multiplex PCR, and its TCRdb copy is limited to in-frame clones, with some not included. The repertoire holds 1,500 to 2,000 clones, more than 75% seen once, with 45% to 65% in the top ten. CD4+ cells expanded for around 15 days were restimulated 24 h with allogeneic-DPB1 HeLa cells. Cells were stimulated with HeLa cells transduced with HLA-DPA1/DPB1, HLA-DM, invariant chain and CD80. Sequenced material: CD137- CD4+ T cells from cultured PBMCs. All receptors come from a man between 45 and 60 years old in good health and CMV-seronegative.

This clone rates as large. The chain has TRBV19 and TRBJ2-7, with D maybe TRBD2 (5 bases). V was shortened by 4 bases and J by 5 bases, with 12 bases between the two germline ends. This CDR3 comprises 13 residues. Germline loops: CDR1 LNHDA, CDR2 SQIVND (reference sequence). Here the CDR3 DNA reads TGTGCCAGTAGTAGAGGACTTTCCAACGAGCAGTACTTC. Translation gives CASSRGLSNEQYF.

This chain connects TRBV28 to TRBJ1-1; 7 nucleotides match TRBD1. The germline V gene encodes CDR1 MDHEN and CDR2 SYDVKM. This CDR3 region has 13 residues. V shed 6 bases, J shed 10 bases, and the junction held 11 bases outside the gene matches. CDR3 sequence (DNA): TGTGCCAGCAGCAAAGACAGGGTGGGTCGAGCTTTCTTT. Amino acids: CASSKDRVGRAFF.

The V gene is TRBV5-1, the J gene TRBJ2-5, with a possible D match to TRBD2 (6 bases). CDR3 length equals 14 residues. Deletions cut 0 bases from V and 5 bases from J, with 11 bases between. Per germline, CDR1 SGHRS and CDR2 YFSETQ. The CDR3 region is CASSLEWGRETQYF. The CDR3 DNA reads TGCGCCAGCAGCTTGGAGTGGGGGAGGGAGACCCAGTACTTC. Variable domain in full (rest from reference TRBV5-1 and TRBJ2-5): KAGVTQTPRYLIKTRGQQVTLSCSPISGHRSVSWYQQTPGQGLQFLFEYFSETQRNKGNFPGRFSGRQFSNSRSEMNVSTLELGDSALYLCASSLEWGRETQYFGPGTRLLVL.

In its sample, this clone is large. The V gene is TRBV5-1, the J gene TRBJ1-2, with D maybe TRBD1 (6 bases). Trimming removed 5 bases from V and 4 bases from J, with 12 bases in between. CDR1 is SGHRS, CDR2 YFSETQ, per germline. The CDR3 length is 13 residues. The CDR3 DNA sequence: TGCGCCAGCAGGACAGAGGGGGTCTATGGCTACACCTTC. It encodes CASRTEGVYGYTF.

In regard to this clone: The same CDR3 also results from other DNA sequences found in this sample. The CDR3 loop reads CASKKLSGGGVNEQFF. The DNA for the CDR3 is TGTGCCAGCAAAAAATTGAGCGGGGGAGGAGTCAATGAGCAGTTCTTC. The V call is TRBV2, the J call TRBJ2-1, with TRBD2 identical over 8 bases. The CDR3 length is 16 residues. The germline gives CDR1 SNHLY, CDR2 FYNNEI. The V gene end was trimmed by 7 bases and the J gene end by 6 bases; junction bases not matched to a gene: 14.

A remark on this clone: Other DNA variants within this sample encode the same CDR3. The chain couples TRBV18 to TRBJ2-7; 9 bases line up with TRBD2. This CDR3 has 14 amino acids. Germline loops: CDR1 KGHSH, CDR2 LQKENI. V lost 4 bases, J lost 2 bases, and 3 bases stayed unmatched. The CDR3 here is CASSRGRDTYEQYF. The CDR3 DNA reads as TGTGCCAGCTCACGCGGGAGGGATACCTACGAGCAGTACTTC.

This clone was recorded a few times. V usage is TRBV10-2 and J usage is TRBJ2-1; 8 bases are a match to TRBD2. Per germline, CDR1 WSHSY and CDR2 SAAADI. V dropped 6 bases and J dropped 9; count of bases not matched to a gene: 10. The CDR3 loop spans 14 amino acids. CDR3 amino acids: CASSELSGKAEQFF. The DNA for the CDR3 is TGCGCCAGCAGCGAGCTTAGCGGGAAAGCTGAGCAGTTCTTC.

The chain couples TRBV18 to TRBJ1-6, with D perhaps matching TRBD1 (5 bases). Trimming left V 0 bases short and J 9 bases short, with 6 bases between. CDR3 length: 13 residues. Germline CDR1 and CDR2: KGHSH and LQKENI. The CDR3 DNA reads as TGTGCCAGCTCACCACCAGGGGTTTCACCCCTCCACTTT. Protein product: CASSPPGVSPLHF.